This TCR beta chain was documented in a study of cytomegalovirus exposure and HLA in healthy donors. Though probably carrying unrecorded immune exposures, donors were nominally healthy at sampling. With 60 Vbeta and 13 Jbeta primers, the PCR was carried out. Generated by immunoSEQ multiplex PCR, the TCRdb table keeps only in-frame clones and is missing some. The sample yields under 200,000 clones, around three quarters seen once. As for this clone: The antigen remains unidentified.

Germline assignment: CDR1 SGHTS and CDR2 YDEGEE. The trim removed 7 bases at V and 0 bases at J, leaving 7 bases unmatched. The CDR3 is 15 residues long. Findings of the study overall: In an earlier analysis, productive rearrangement rates for most beta V segments clustered near 87% or 30%. Investigators reported approximately 150 TCR beta chains as tied to cytomegalovirus. Follow-up analysis found HLA locus-dependent TCR association rates, highest for DRB1 and lowest for HLA-C.

What was sequenced was PBMCs. The rearrangement uses TRBV5-8 and TRBJ2-3; TRBD2 agrees at 8 bases. The sequence was obtained from a man aged 25 to 40 in good health and CMV-seropositive. The CDR3 nucleotides are TGTGCCAGCTCCGACCCTAGCGGGAGCACAGATACGCAGTATTTT. Amino acids: CASSDPSGSTDTQYF.